The next 14 T cell receptor beta chains were all read from a single sample in a study of blood T cell repertoires in COVID-19. Assay: immunoSEQ multiplex PCR; the TCRdb copy retains only in-frame clones and omits some. The sample records 250,000 to 350,000 clones, roughly 84% being singletons. The sample consisted of peripheral blood. The receptor set was obtained from a human donor with COVID-19, enrolled during active disease. The donor label of this sample is uncertain.

The rearrangement links TRBV7-2 to TRBJ1-1; D uncertain. The V end was cut by 4 bases, the J end by 3 bases, with 6 bases between. This CDR3 is 12 amino acids long. Germline CDR1 is SGHTA and CDR2 is FQGNSA. The CDR3 DNA is TGTGCCAGCAGCTCGACACACACTGAAGCTTTCTTT. This translates into CASSSTHTEAFF. The full variable domain, completed using reference TRBV7-2 and TRBJ1-1, is GAGVSQSPSNKVTEKGKDVELRCDPISGHTALYWYRQSLGQGLEFLIYFQGNSAPDKSGLPSDRFSAERTGGSVSTLTIQRTQQEDSAVYLCASSSTHTEAFFGQGTRLTVV.

This chain links TRBV7-8 with TRBJ2-3; 7 nucleotides align to TRBD1. Germline V gene sequence: CDR1 SGHVS, CDR2 FQNEAQ. V dropped 5 bases and J dropped 1; count of bases not matched to a gene: 9. The CDR3 runs to 16 residues. CDR3 in amino acids: CASSPGVGQGTDTQYF. The CDR3 DNA is TGTGCCAGCAGCCCAGGGGTAGGACAGGGCACAGATACGCAGTATTTT.

Note on this clone: Other DNA variants within this sample encode the same CDR3. The rearrangement links TRBV7-9 to TRBJ2-7; D ambiguous. The CDR3 totals 12 residues. Germline loops: CDR1 SEHNR, CDR2 FQNEAQ (reference sequence). V was shortened by 6 bases and J by 0 bases, with 6 bases between the two germline ends. CDR3 residues: CASSLTSYEQYF. The DNA of the CDR3 is TGTGCCAGCAGTCTAACCTCCTACGAGCAGTACTTC.

The chain joins TRBV7-8 to TRBJ2-7, with a tentative D call TRBD1 (6 bases). CDR3 length equals 14 residues. Germline-derived CDR1 and CDR2 are SGHVS and FQNEAQ. The ends were cut back, 3 bases at V and 3 bases at J, with 12 bases in the middle. The CDR3 reads CASSLAHRDYEQYF. The CDR3 nucleotides read TGTGCCAGCAGCTTGGCCCACAGGGACTACGAGCAGTACTTC.

V is TRBV3-1 (or the pseudogene TRBV3-2) and J is TRBJ1-5, with 8 positions matching TRBD1. V trimming: 1 base; J trimming: 4 bases; junction bases outside the gene matches: 6. The CDR3 is 16 amino acids. CDR1 and CDR2 from the germline V gene are LGHDT and YNNKEL (reference sequence). CDR3 bases: TGTGCCAGCAGCCAAGGGAGCAGGGGGCTAAATCAGCCCCAGCATTTT. Encoded protein: CASSQGSRGLNQPQHF.

CDR3 DNA: TGTGCCAGCAGCCCGCATCGGGGGGGATGGGACACTGAAGCTTTCTTT. It encodes CASSPHRGGWDTEAFF. V usage is TRBV3-1 (or the pseudogene TRBV3-2) and J usage is TRBJ1-1; a possible D gene is TRBD1 (5 bases). The germline V gene encodes CDR1 LGHDT and CDR2 YNNKEL (reference sequence). Trimming left V 4 bases short and J 3 bases short, with 18 bases between. There are 16 residues in the CDR3.

CDR3 bases: TGTGCCAGCAGTTTAGGACTAGCGGGAGAGGGAGATACGCAGTATTTT. It encodes CASSLGLAGEGDTQYF. The chain recombines TRBV28 with TRBJ2-3; 13 nucleotides agree with TRBD2. From germline, CDR1 is MDHEN and CDR2 SYDVKM. Germline trimming cut 2 bases from V and 5 bases from J; bases unmatched to any gene: 4. The length of the CDR3 is 16 residues.

CDR3 nucleotides: TGTGCCAGCAGTTCGACAGGGGGCAAGGATACGCAGTATTTT. Translated: CASSSTGGKDTQYF. This chain connects TRBV28 to TRBJ2-3; TRBD1 matches at 10 bases. There are 14 residues in the CDR3. V lost 4 bases to trimming and J lost 6 bases; unmatched junction nucleotides: 4. CDR1 is MDHEN, CDR2 SYDVKM, per germline.

The CDR3 spells CASSSLSSGKADTQYF. CDR3 sequence (DNA): TGTGCCAGCAGTTCACTATCAAGCGGGAAAGCGGATACGCAGTATTTT. The chain couples TRBV27 to TRBJ2-3; 7 nucleotides align to TRBD2. CDR3 length: 16 residues. Germline V CDR1 and CDR2: MNHEY, SMNVEV (reference sequence). J gave up 6 bases and V 4 bases, and 13 bases lay outside the gene matches.

This rearrangement joins TRBV5-4 to TRBJ2-3, with TRBD2 identical over 8 bases. V shed 0 bases and J 5 bases; nucleotides not matched to a gene: 2. CDR3 length: 14 amino acids. The germline V gene encodes CDR1 SGHNT and CDR2 YYREEE (reference sequence). The CDR3 bases are TGTGCCAGCAGCTTGGCCGGGAGGGAAGATACGCAGTATTTT. Translating it yields CASSLAGREDTQYF.

Concerning this clone: This sample includes further DNA sequences coding for the same CDR3. The chain has TRBV11-2 and TRBJ2-3; D possibly corresponds to TRBD1 (5 bases). The CDR3 extends over 15 amino acids. Per the germline V gene, CDR1 is SGHAT and CDR2 is FQNNGV. Between the trimmed V and J ends, which lost 0 bases and 3 bases, there was a span of 10 bases. The CDR3 DNA follows: TGTGCCAGCAGCTTAGATCAGGGCAGAACAGATACGCAGTATTTT. It specifies CASSLDQGRTDTQYF.

The chain combines TRBV28 with TRBJ2-1; D is unclear. CDR1 MDHEN and CDR2 SYDVKM come from the germline V gene. The CDR3 extends over 14 amino acids. V was clipped by 6 bases and J by 7 bases, with 16 bases between them. The CDR3 DNA reads as TGTGCCAGCAGCCCAACTCGCCGGTCAAATGAGCAGTTCTTC. This codes for CASSPTRRSNEQFF. The full variable domain, with the rest looked up from reference TRBV28 and TRBJ2-1, is DVKVTQSSRYLVKRTGEKVFLECVQDMDHENMFWYRQDPGLGLRLIYFSYDVKMKEKGDIPEGYSVSREKKERFSLILESASTNQTSMYLCASSPTRRSNEQFFGPGTRLTVL.

The V call is TRBV5-6, the J call TRBJ2-2; 9 bases fit TRBD1. This CDR3 is built from 15 residues. Germline assignment: CDR1 SGHDT and CDR2 YYEEEE. V dropped 4 bases and J dropped 4; count of bases not matched to a gene: 5. CDR3 DNA sequence: TGTGCCAGCAGCCCCTTGGACAGGGGCACCGGGGAGCTGTTTTTT. This codes for CASSPLDRGTGELFF.

The chain recombines TRBV27 with TRBJ2-3; TRBD2 aligns across 8 bases. The J segment lost 0 bases and the V segment lost 4 bases, leaving 6 bases of the junction unmatched. Germline CDR1 reads MNHEY; CDR2 reads SMNVEV (reference sequence). CDR3 length equals 16 residues. The CDR3 is CASSSRLAISTDTQYF. The CDR3 coding sequence is TGTGCCAGCAGTTCTCGACTAGCGATCAGCACAGATACGCAGTATTTT.